This TCR beta chain came from a study of regulatory T cells in long-lasting Graves disease. The CDR3 extends over 15 amino acids. The germline CDR1 and CDR2 sequences are MNHNS and SASEGT. V was shortened by 4 bases and J by 5 bases, with 17 bases between the two germline ends. Time point meaning: newly diagnosed GD, antithyroid drugs for less than 3 months. Extracted PBMC RNA gave rise to the TCR library. Libraries of TCR beta came from iRepertoire HTBI primers plus Arm-PCR of CDR3 regions. TCRdb processed the multiplex PCR reads anew with MiXCR; each CDR3 protein has one entry. The data contain 500,000 or so distinct CDR3 sequences, roughly 15% of them singletons. This clonotype came up many times. This sample was also put to use in a study of T cells in Graves' hyperthyroidism and ophthalmopathy.

The chain has TRBV6-1 and TRBJ1-2; possibly TRBD1 for D (6 bases). This sequence originates from a woman between 50 and 59 years old with Graves disease. The source material was peripheral blood mononuclear cells (PBMCs), sampled at new diagnosis, from a patient treated with antithyroid drugs. CDR3 DNA: TGTGCCAGCAGTGGGCGGGGGGCCGCTTGGTATGGCTACACCTTC. Encoded protein: CASSGRGAAWYGYTF.